This T cell receptor (beta chain) was retrieved from a study of T cells in Graves' hyperthyroidism and ophthalmopathy. General study points: A model of 13 V-J features distinguished ophthalmopathy from stable hyperthyroidism.

This clonotype was observed at least ten times. Antigen unknown. V lost 3 bases and J lost 4; bases outside the gene matches: 5. Germline lookup yields CDR1 SGHAT and CDR2 FQNNGV. CDR3 length equals 14 residues. From RNA transcripts, TCR beta CDR3 regions were amplified. First-round RT-PCR of the TCR CDR3 relied on the HTBI primer set. MiXCR, applied by TCRdb to the multiplex PCR reads, yields one record per CDR3 protein. Of some 440,000 distinct CDR3 sequences listed, approximately 15% are singletons. The sequence came from a young woman with Graves' hyperthyroidism. Sequenced input: blood. The V and J genes are TRBV11-2 and TRBJ1-2; 7 bases map to TRBD1. CDR3 sequence reads: CASSFADRPYGYTF. The CDR3 DNA sequence: TGTGCCAGCAGCTTTGCGGACAGGCCCTATGGCTACACCTTC.